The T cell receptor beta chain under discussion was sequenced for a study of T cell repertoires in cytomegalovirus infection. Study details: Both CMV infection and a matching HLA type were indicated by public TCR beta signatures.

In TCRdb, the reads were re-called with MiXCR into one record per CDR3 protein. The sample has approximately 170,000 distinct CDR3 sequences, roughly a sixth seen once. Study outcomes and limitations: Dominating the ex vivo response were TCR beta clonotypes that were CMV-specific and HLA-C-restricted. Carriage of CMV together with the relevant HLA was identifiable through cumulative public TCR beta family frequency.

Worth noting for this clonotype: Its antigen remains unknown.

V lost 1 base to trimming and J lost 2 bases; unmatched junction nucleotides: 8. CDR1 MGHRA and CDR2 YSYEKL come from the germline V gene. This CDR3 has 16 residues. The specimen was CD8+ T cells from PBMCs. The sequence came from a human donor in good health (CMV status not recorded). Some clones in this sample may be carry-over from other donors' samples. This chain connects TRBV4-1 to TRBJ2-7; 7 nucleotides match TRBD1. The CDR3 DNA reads TGCGCCAGCAGCCAAGCAGGTGACAGGGCAACCTACGAGCAGTACTTC. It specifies CASSQAGDRATYEQYF.